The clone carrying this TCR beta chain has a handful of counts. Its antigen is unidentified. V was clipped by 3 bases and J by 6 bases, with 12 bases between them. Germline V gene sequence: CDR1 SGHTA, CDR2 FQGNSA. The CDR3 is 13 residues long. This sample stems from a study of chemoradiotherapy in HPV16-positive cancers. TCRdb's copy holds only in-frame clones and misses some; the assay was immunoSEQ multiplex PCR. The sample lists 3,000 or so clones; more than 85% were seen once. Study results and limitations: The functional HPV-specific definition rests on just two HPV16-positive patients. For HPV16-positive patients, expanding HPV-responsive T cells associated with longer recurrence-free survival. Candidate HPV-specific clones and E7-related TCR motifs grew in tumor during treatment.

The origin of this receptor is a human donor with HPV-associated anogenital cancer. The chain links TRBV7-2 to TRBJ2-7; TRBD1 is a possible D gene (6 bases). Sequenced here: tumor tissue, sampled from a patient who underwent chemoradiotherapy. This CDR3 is CASSFSDRGEQYF. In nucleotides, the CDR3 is TGTGCCAGCAGCTTTTCGGACAGAGGCGAGCAGTACTTC.